A single T cell receptor (beta chain) is shown here with its context. This specimen belongs to a study of radiotherapy plus CTLA-4 blockade in lung cancer. At the level of the study: Among patients, roughly 18% showed objective responses, and approximately 29% had disease control.

Assay: immunoSEQ multiplex PCR; the TCRdb copy retains only in-frame clones and omits some. The sample contains approximately 50,000 clones, roughly two thirds of which appear only once. Germline V gene data show CDR1 as MNHNS and CDR2 as SASEGT. Trimming stripped 3 bases from V and 4 bases from J, with 12 bases between. This CDR3 comprises 14 residues. The sample in question was peripheral blood, obtained from a patient treated with radiotherapy plus ipilimumab. The TCR was taken from a human donor with non-small cell lung cancer who had a complete response to radiotherapy plus ipilimumab. The chain joins TRBV6-1 to TRBJ1-1; D is perhaps TRBD1 (5 bases). CDR3 region: CASSEQGWRTEAFF. CDR3 in DNA: TGTGCCAGCAGTGAGCAGGGATGGCGCACTGAAGCTTTCTTT.